Listed below are T cell receptor beta chains from one sample, sequenced in a study of regulatory T cells in long-lasting Graves disease. TCRdb analysed the multiplex PCR reads with MiXCR anew, one entry per CDR3 protein. In the table there are more than 400,000 distinct CDR3 sequences, roughly 15% of which are singletons. These data also featured in a second study, about T cells in Graves' hyperthyroidism and ophthalmopathy.

The sample was peripheral blood mononuclear cells (PBMCs), taken at new diagnosis, from a patient treated with antithyroid drugs. The receptor set was obtained from a man between 35 and 55 years old with Graves disease. Each CDR3 is given with its conserved first and last residue. Size is stated for part of the rows, as once, few or many counts, or as a class when the clone is expanded.

CDR3 protein: CSARDPRQGTYEQYF; J gene: TRBJ2-7; clone size: many; V gene: TRBV20-1
CDR3 protein: CATSDPGGASAETQYF; J gene: TRBJ2-5; clone size: many; V gene: TRBV24-1
CDR3 protein: CASSQRSGSRSDTQYF; J gene: TRBJ2-3; clone size: -; V gene: TRBV3-1
CDR3 protein: CASSSPSGRAYNEQFF; J gene: TRBJ2-1; clone size: many; V gene: TRBV11-3
CDR3 protein: CASSTRTKNTGELFF; J gene: TRBJ2-2; clone size: many; V gene: TRBV7-8
CDR3 protein: CASSVGVYNSPLHF; J gene: TRBJ1-6; clone size: many; V gene: TRBV12-3/TRBV12-4
CDR3 protein: CASSVEGPRGIYGYTF; J gene: TRBJ1-2; clone size: many; V gene: TRBV9
CDR3 protein: CSARDFGFSTDTQYF; J gene: TRBJ2-3; clone size: many; V gene: TRBV20-1
CDR3 protein: CASSLTTSGAKLTYNEQFF; J gene: TRBJ2-1; clone size: many; V gene: TRBV28
CDR3 protein: CASSVETGRNEQFF; J gene: TRBJ2-1; clone size: many; V gene: TRBV2
CDR3 protein: CASSIRLQGEQYF; J gene: TRBJ2-7; clone size: -; V gene: TRBV19
CDR3 protein: CASSRRDGFSQETQYF; J gene: TRBJ2-5; clone size: few; V gene: TRBV13
CDR3 protein: CASSPDSHRHEQFF; J gene: TRBJ2-1; clone size: many; V gene: TRBV6-1
CDR3 protein: CSVEDQTTGRRGYTF; J gene: TRBJ1-2; clone size: many; V gene: TRBV29-1
CDR3 protein: CATSEGTLGEQYF; J gene: TRBJ2-7; clone size: many; V gene: TRBV24-1
CDR3 protein: CSAREMGGDGNIQYF; J gene: TRBJ2-4; clone size: -; V gene: TRBV20-1
CDR3 protein: CASSLALAGLGNEQFF; J gene: TRBJ2-1; clone size: many; V gene: TRBV5-1
CDR3 protein: CASSPPWEQETQYF; J gene: TRBJ2-5; clone size: many; V gene: TRBV18
CDR3 protein: CASSITGQEAGELFF; J gene: TRBJ2-2; clone size: many; V gene: TRBV18
CDR3 protein: CASSPNPLANYGYTF; J gene: TRBJ1-2; clone size: many; V gene: TRBV12-3/TRBV12-4
CDR3 protein: CAWSYLQGPTDYGYTF; J gene: TRBJ1-2; clone size: many; V gene: TRBV30
CDR3 protein: CASSFRGRGETQYF; J gene: -; clone size: -; V gene: TRBV12-3/TRBV12-4
CDR3 protein: CASSELRQSTDTQYF; J gene: TRBJ2-3; clone size: many; V gene: TRBV6-2/TRBV6-3
CDR3 protein: CASSYSENTGELFF; J gene: TRBJ2-2; clone size: -; V gene: TRBV6-2/TRBV6-3
CDR3 protein: CATIFFSGAKIGTQYF; J gene: TRBJ2-3; clone size: many; V gene: TRBV28
CDR3 protein: CASSLGQKGSYGYTF; J gene: TRBJ1-2; clone size: many; V gene: TRBV5-1
CDR3 protein: CSASGRRRETQYF; J gene: TRBJ2-5; clone size: many; V gene: TRBV20-1
CDR3 protein: CAIRQNTEAFF; J gene: TRBJ1-1; clone size: few; V gene: TRBV10-3
CDR3 protein: CASRPGLAVSETQYF; J gene: TRBJ2-5; clone size: few; V gene: TRBV19
CDR3 protein: CASSVEGTSGTQETQYF; J gene: TRBJ2-5; clone size: many; V gene: TRBV9
CDR3 protein: CASSLTAEYTDTQYF; J gene: TRBJ2-3; clone size: many; V gene: TRBV7-3
CDR3 protein: CASSQPGQFYEQYF; J gene: TRBJ2-7; clone size: few; V gene: TRBV2
CDR3 protein: CASSLGAGPNNEQFF; J gene: TRBJ2-1; clone size: -; V gene: TRBV12-3/TRBV12-4
CDR3 protein: CASSEFGGRNQPQHF; J gene: TRBJ1-5; clone size: few; V gene: TRBV6-1
CDR3 protein: CASSLSPAGDYEQYF; J gene: TRBJ2-7; clone size: many; V gene: TRBV7-3
CDR3 protein: CASSSDGPGEQYF; J gene: TRBJ2-7; clone size: many; V gene: TRBV11-2
CDR3 protein: CASSLEDLSYNEQFF; J gene: TRBJ2-1; clone size: many; V gene: TRBV11-3
CDR3 protein: CASSQVLLETRYF; J gene: TRBJ2-5; clone size: -; V gene: TRBV3-1
CDR3 protein: CASSPREGYTEAFF; J gene: TRBJ1-1; clone size: -; V gene: TRBV5-5
CDR3 protein: CASSVGDAVSYEQYF; J gene: TRBJ2-7; clone size: few; V gene: TRBV9
CDR3 protein: CATSTGTGDGYTF; J gene: TRBJ1-2; clone size: few; V gene: TRBV15
CDR3 protein: CSARGGNQPQHF; J gene: TRBJ1-5; clone size: many; V gene: TRBV20-1
CDR3 protein: CASSDSGPSSYEQYF; J gene: TRBJ2-7; clone size: few; V gene: TRBV7-3
CDR3 protein: CASSQSVTGSRAGNTIYF; J gene: TRBJ1-3; clone size: -; V gene: TRBV4-1
CDR3 protein: CASSEVSSFYNEQFF; J gene: TRBJ2-1; clone size: many; V gene: TRBV2
CDR3 protein: CASSPRQEETQYF; J gene: TRBJ2-5; clone size: few; V gene: TRBV9
CDR3 protein: CASTTTGGRRTEAFF; J gene: TRBJ1-1; clone size: many; V gene: TRBV2